One and the same sample provided the 16 T cell receptor beta chains below, sequenced in a study of response to subunit inactivated influenza vaccine. TCRdb called the RT-PCR reads again in MiXCR, with one record for every CDR3 protein. The sample lists about 700,000 distinct CDR3 sequences; around 15% were seen once. Material: PBMCs from blood, obtained approximately 15 days before vaccination. The receptors shown here come from a man aged 50-59 years who received an inactivated influenza vaccine.

This sequence joins TRBV25-1 and TRBJ2-3, with TRBD2 identical over 7 bases. Germline values: CDR1 MGHDK, CDR2 SYGVNS. The CDR3 is 17 residues long. The ends lost 4 bases at V and 1 base at J; junction bases unmatched: 11. The CDR3 nucleotides are TGTGCCAGCAGTGCCGATCGGGGGGTAGAGGGCACAGATACGCAGTATTTT. Translating it yields CASSADRGVEGTDTQYF.

This clonotype was recorded a few times. J is TRBJ2-5 and V is TRBV20-1; a possible D gene is TRBD1 (5 bases). This CDR3 is built from 13 residues. V lost 6 bases and J 0 bases, leaving 11 bases between the germline ends. CDR1 and CDR2 from the germline V gene are DFQATT and SNEGSKA (reference sequence). CDR3 sequence (DNA): TGCAGTGCCCTAGACAGAAACCAAGAGACCCAGTACTTC. It translates to CSALDRNQETQYF.

The chain carries TRBV6-1 and TRBJ2-7; D gene uncertain. The CDR3 consists of 16 residues. Germline CDR1 and CDR2: MNHNS and SASEGT. The V gene lost 6 bases and the J gene lost 5 bases, with 23 bases spanning the gap. The CDR3 DNA reads as TGTGCCAGCAGCTCCGCTCTTGGTAGGGTTGAGGACGAGCAGTACTTC. Encoded protein: CASSSALGRVEDEQYF.

This clonotype was seen a handful of times. The chain couples TRBV20-1 to TRBJ2-7, with D perhaps matching TRBD1 or TRBD2 (6 bases each). Germline lookup yields CDR1 DFQATT and CDR2 SNEGSKA (reference sequence). The germline V and J ends were trimmed by 0 bases and 6 bases, with 18 bases remaining between them. The CDR3 is 15 residues long. The DNA of the CDR3 is TGCAGTGCTAGAGACACGGGAGTAGGGGGGAGCGAGCAGTACTTC. Translated, it gives CSARDTGVGGSEQYF.

This clonotype was observed a handful of times. The rearrangement joins TRBV20-1 to TRBJ1-5, with 7 bases aligning to TRBD1. The CDR3 extends over 16 amino acids. From germline, CDR1 is DFQATT and CDR2 SNEGSKA (reference sequence). The V gene end was trimmed by 3 bases and the J gene end by 0 bases; junction bases not matched to a gene: 8. CDR3 loop: CSASPGTEFSNQPQHF. The CDR3 DNA follows: TGCAGTGCTAGCCCCGGGACAGAGTTTAGCAATCAGCCCCAGCATTTT.

The rearrangement uses TRBV11-3 and TRBJ2-5; TRBD1 matches at 12 bases. The CDR3 sequence is 15 residues long. Germline CDR1 and CDR2: SGHNT and YENEEA. Losses at the gene ends were 5 bases for V and 5 bases for J; bases not matched to a gene: 6. The CDR3 bases are TGTGCCAGCAGCCCGGGGACAGGGGGCGGTGAGACCCAGTACTTC. Translation gives CASSPGTGGGETQYF.

This clonotype was counted a few times. This chain links TRBV28 with TRBJ2-7, with 10 bases matching TRBD1. In germline, CDR1 is MDHEN, CDR2 SYDVKM. The V segment lost 5 bases and the J segment 6 bases; nucleotides outside the gene matches: 10. The CDR3 is made up of 15 amino acids. The DNA of the CDR3 is TGTGCCAGCAGTGTCGCTGGGACAGGGGTTGGCGAGCAGTACTTC. This sequence encodes CASSVAGTGVGEQYF.

This clonotype came up a few times. The V call is TRBV20-1, the J call TRBJ2-1; D is undetermined. From germline, CDR1 is DFQATT and CDR2 SNEGSKA (reference sequence). The CDR3 sequence is 17 residues long. The germline V and J ends were trimmed by 0 bases and 4 bases, with 19 bases remaining between them. CDR3: CSARDSFSLGSYNEQFF. In nucleotides, the CDR3 is TGCAGTGCTAGAGATTCTTTCAGCCTCGGGTCTTACAATGAGCAGTTCTTC.

This chain links TRBV4-2 with TRBJ1-5; D is undetermined. The CDR3 length is 15 residues. CDR1 LGHNA and CDR2 YNFKEQ come from the germline V gene. V was pared by 0 bases and J by 4 bases, with 10 bases between. Written as DNA, the CDR3 is TGTGCCAGCAGCCAAGAGAAGGGATTAAATCAGCCCCAGCATTTT. Its translation is CASSQEKGLNQPQHF.

The sample holds a few counts of this clonotype. The chain links TRBV29-1 to TRBJ2-7, with D possibly being TRBD1 (6 bases). Germline V gene sequence: CDR1 SQVTM, CDR2 ANQGSEA. This CDR3 contains 12 residues. V gave up 4 bases and J gave up 9 bases, with 16 bases separating them. The CDR3 region is CSVGAGERGQYF. DNA for the CDR3: TGCAGCGTTGGAGCAGGGGAAAGGGGGCAGTACTTC.

There are many counts of this clonotype. The chain links TRBV4-1 to TRBJ2-3, with 11 bases fitting TRBD1. This CDR3 has 15 residues. V lost 7 bases and J lost 3; bases outside the gene matches: 6. In germline, CDR1 is MGHRA, CDR2 YSYEKL. The CDR3 DNA reads as TGCGCCAGCACCCTCGGGGACAGGGGGACAGATACGCAGTATTTT. Translated: CASTLGDRGTDTQYF.

The chain couples TRBV3-1 to TRBJ2-1, with D perhaps matching TRBD1 or TRBD2 (5 bases each). The CDR3 totals 14 residues. V lost 7 bases, J lost 3 bases, and 13 bases lay in between. The V gene's germline CDR1 is LGHDT and CDR2 YNNKEL (reference sequence). CDR3 loop: CASTLRGVYNEQFF. CDR3 DNA: TGTGCCAGCACCCTGAGGGGCGTCTACAATGAGCAGTTCTTC.

The V gene is TRBV7-2, the J gene TRBJ1-1; D unresolved. V was pared by 5 bases and J by 7 bases, with 11 bases between. The germline gives CDR1 SGHTA, CDR2 FQGNSA. This CDR3 region has 12 residues. The CDR3 DNA reads TGTGCCAGCAGCCTCGGTCAAGTTGAAGCTTTCTTT. This sequence encodes CASSLGQVEAFF.

The V and J genes are TRBV20-1 and TRBJ2-7; 9 bases agree with TRBD1. The junction had 4 bases not matched to a gene; V was cut back by 4 bases and J by 0 bases. The germline V gene has CDR1 DFQATT and CDR2 SNEGSKA (reference sequence). The CDR3 length is 14 residues. The CDR3 nucleotides read TGCAGTGCTACCGACAGGGGGTTCTCCTACGAGCAGTACTTC. Residues: CSATDRGFSYEQYF.

The V gene is TRBV3-1, the J gene TRBJ2-7; 7 bases agree with TRBD1. The CDR3 sequence is 15 residues long. Germline CDR1 is LGHDT and CDR2 is YNNKEL (reference sequence). V trimming: 4 bases; J trimming: 2 bases; junction bases outside the gene matches: 8. CDR3 sequence (DNA): TGTGCCAGCAGCCGCGACAGGGTTCCACCCTACGAGCAGTACTTC. Translated, it gives CASSRDRVPPYEQYF.

The sample holds a few counts of this clonotype. The chain couples TRBV2 to TRBJ1-2, with D tentatively TRBD1 (5 bases). Germline assignment: CDR1 SNHLY and CDR2 FYNNEI. This CDR3 contains 14 residues. V shed 2 bases and J shed 4 bases, with 11 bases lying between them. This chain's CDR3 is CASSESGVSYGYTF. In DNA, the CDR3 is TGTGCCAGCAGTGAATCGGGGGTTAGCTATGGCTACACCTTC.